The 14 T cell receptor beta chains presented below share a single source sample, sequenced in a study of spatial heterogeneity in lung cancer. Study-wide results and caveats: Mutation tallies in tumors tracked expanded intratumoral alpha and beta TCR counts.

From the 5' RACE reads, TCRdb called clonotypes with MiXCR, one entry per CDR3 protein. This table holds about 5,100 distinct CDR3 sequences, about 7.1% found once. Time point reported: sample taken at primary tumor resection. The antigens for these receptors are not known. The sample consisted of lung tumor tissue, taken at surgery. These receptors were obtained from a male donor with early-stage non-small cell lung cancer.

This clonotype has ten or more counts. This chain uses TRBV7-2 with TRBJ2-1, with unresolved D. The germline V gene encodes CDR1 SGHTA and CDR2 FQGNSA. Trimming pared 3 bases from V and 10 bases from J, leaving 1 base between. CDR3 length: 9 residues. CDR3 in amino acids: CASSLEQFF. The CDR3 coding sequence is TGTGCCAGCAGCTTGGAGCAGTTCTTC.

This clonotype has a count of ten or more. V gene TRBV4-1 combines with J gene TRBJ2-3; weak D call: TRBD2 (6 bases). CDR3 size: 20 residues. V lost 6 bases, J lost 0 bases, and 28 bases lay in between. CDR1 is MGHRA, CDR2 YSYEKL, per germline. The CDR3 loop is CASSFFGGRLGGSSTDTQYF. As DNA, the CDR3 is TGCGCCAGCAGTTTTTTTGGGGGAAGACTAGGTGGGTCTAGCACAGATACGCAGTATTTT.

This clonotype was seen at least ten times. The CDR3 reads CASSRTGWTYNEQFF. In nucleotides, the CDR3 is TGTGCCAGCAGCCGCACAGGGTGGACCTACAATGAGCAGTTCTTC. V usage is TRBV14 and J usage is TRBJ2-1; tentative D call: TRBD1 (6 bases). The CDR3 is 15 residues long. V was pared by 4 bases and J by 2 bases, with 12 bases between. CDR1 and CDR2 from the germline V gene are SGHDN and FVKESK.

Ten or more counts support this clonotype. This sequence joins TRBV3-1 and TRBJ2-1, with TRBD2 identical over 12 bases. CDR1 and CDR2 from the germline V gene are LGHDT and YNNKEL (reference sequence). CDR3 size: 19 residues. Germline trimming cut 0 bases from V and 4 bases from J; bases unmatched to any gene: 10. CDR3 sequence reads: CASSQDPLLAGGLYNEQFF. CDR3 coding DNA: TGTGCCAGCAGCCAAGATCCCCTACTAGCGGGGGGCCTATACAATGAGCAGTTCTTC.

This clonotype was picked up many times. The chain employs TRBV7-6 and TRBJ2-7; 10 nucleotides line up with TRBD1. The CDR3 extends over 15 amino acids. Per the germline V gene, CDR1 is SGHVS and CDR2 is FNYEAQ. The trim removed 4 bases at V and 3 bases at J, leaving 6 bases unmatched. The CDR3 loop reads CASSSGTGEGYEQYF. Written as DNA, the CDR3 is TGTGCCAGCAGCTCGGGGACAGGGGAAGGCTACGAGCAGTACTTC.

This clonotype has ten or more counts. The V call is TRBV2, the J call TRBJ2-7; D gene ambiguous. The CDR3 sequence is 10 residues long. In germline, CDR1 is SNHLY, CDR2 FYNNEI. V was trimmed by 7 bases and J by 6 bases, leaving 7 bases between them. The CDR3 is CASTSLEQYF. Here the CDR3 DNA reads TGTGCCAGCACCTCACTCGAGCAGTACTTC. The whole variable domain, remainder taken from reference TRBV2 and TRBJ2-7, is EPEVTQTPSHQVTQMGQEVILRCVPISNHLYFYWYRQILGQKVEFLVSFYNNEISEKSEIFDDQFSVERPDGSNFTLKIRSTKLEDSAMYFCASTSLEQYFGPGTRLTVT.

Comment on this clonotype: A much bigger clone sits one base away, suggesting this may be a read error. The rearrangement links TRBV12-3 or TRBV12-4 to TRBJ2-7; 7 bases map to TRBD1. CDR3 length: 15 residues. This chain's CDR3 is CASSPRAGGTYEQCF. DNA of the CDR3: TGTGCCAGCAGCCCCCGGGCAGGGGGTACCTACGAGCAGTGCTTC.

As for this clonotype: The junction shows a germline mismatch at one end, possibly a read error. The CDR3 is CANSQFQVVDTQYF. As DNA, the CDR3 is TGCGCCAACAGCCAATTCCAGGTCGTAGATACGCAGTATTTT. V and J are TRBV4-3 and TRBJ2-3; D not resolved. CDR3 length equals 14 residues. Germline CDR1 is LGHNA and CDR2 is YSLEER.

At least ten counts were recorded for this clonotype. The V gene is TRBV5-6, the J gene TRBJ2-2; no reliable D call. There are 11 residues in the CDR3. Germline-derived CDR1 and CDR2 are SGHDT and YYEEEE. V shed 3 bases and J shed 9 bases, with 6 bases lying between them. The chain's CDR3 is CASSYSRELFF. In DNA form, the CDR3 reads TGTGCCAGCAGCTACTCACGGGAGCTGTTTTTT.

The chain employs TRBV6-2 or TRBV6-3 and TRBJ2-3, with D perhaps matching TRBD1 (6 bases). V dropped 2 bases and J dropped 0 bases, with 18 bases sitting between them. This CDR3 contains 18 residues. CDR1 is MNHEY, CDR2 SVGEGT, per germline. DNA of the CDR3: TGTGCCAGCAGTTACCGACAGGAGCACATTGCTAGCACAGATACGCAGTATTTT. It translates to CASSYRQEHIASTDTQYF.

The rearrangement links TRBV6-5 to TRBJ1-1; D gene ambiguous. Germline lookup yields CDR1 MNHEY and CDR2 SVGAGI. V was cut by 8 bases and J by 2 bases, with 12 bases left in between. The length of the CDR3 is 13 residues. The CDR3 sequence is CASRQGINTEAFF. CDR3 nucleotides: TGTGCCAGCCGACAAGGGATAAACACTGAAGCTTTCTTT.

The rearrangement links TRBV6-5 to TRBJ2-3; tentative D call: TRBD1 (6 bases). Germline CDR1 and CDR2: MNHEY and SVGAGI. V lost 6 bases to trimming and J lost 3 bases, with 16 bases between them. This CDR3 comprises 15 residues. The CDR3 region has the DNA TGTGCCAGCAGACTCCTGGGGGCATCAACAGATACGCAGTATTTT. This codes for CASRLLGASTDTQYF.

This clonotype was detected ten times or more. The gene calls are TRBV7-3 and TRBJ2-1, with D possibly matching TRBD2 (6 bases). The CDR3 has 16 amino acids. Germline V CDR1 and CDR2: SGHTA, FQGTGA. Trimming stripped 1 base from V and 0 bases from J, with 10 bases between. Here the CDR3 reads CASSLNLAFSYNEQFF. The CDR3 bases are TGTGCCAGCAGCTTAAACCTAGCGTTCTCCTACAATGAGCAGTTCTTC.

This clonotype was picked up many times. The junction and the germline gene differ at one end; a read error may be behind it. V gene TRBV9 combines with J gene TRBJ2-7; D is possibly TRBD2 (6 bases). This CDR3 spans 12 amino acids. Germline CDR1 is SGDLS and CDR2 is YYNGEE. The CDR3 spells CASSDGGRRASF. CDR3 bases: TGTGCCAGCAGCGATGGGGGGAGGCGGGCCTCTTTC.